This TCR beta chain was documented in a study of T cell changes during pregnancy in multiple sclerosis. This CDR3 has 15 amino acids. Germline CDR1 SGHNT, CDR2 YYREEE (reference sequence). Unmatched junction bases numbered 4, after V lost 4 bases and J lost 1 base. Clones were sequenced by immunoSEQ multiplex PCR, and TCRdb holds only the in-frame ones, with some missing. In the table there are tens of thousands of clones, around 92% of which are singletons. This receptor was taken from a female donor with multiple sclerosis, enrolled in a pregnancy study. The chain uses TRBV5-4 and TRBJ2-1, with 8 nucleotides matching TRBD1. The starting material was peripheral blood, obtained after pregnancy. The CDR3 coding sequence is TGTGCCAGCAGCCGGACAGGGAATTCCTACAATGAGCAGTTCTTC. This translates into CASSRTGNSYNEQFF.